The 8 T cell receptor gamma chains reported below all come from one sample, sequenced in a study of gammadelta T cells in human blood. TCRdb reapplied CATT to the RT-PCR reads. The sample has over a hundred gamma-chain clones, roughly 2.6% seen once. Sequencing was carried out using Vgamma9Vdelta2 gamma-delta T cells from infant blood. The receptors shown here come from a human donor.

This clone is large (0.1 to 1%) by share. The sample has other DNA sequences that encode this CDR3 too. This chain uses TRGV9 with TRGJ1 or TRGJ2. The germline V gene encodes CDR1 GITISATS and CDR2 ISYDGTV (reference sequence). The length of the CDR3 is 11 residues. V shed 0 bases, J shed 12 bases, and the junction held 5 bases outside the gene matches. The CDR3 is CALWEVRWKLF. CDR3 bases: TGTGCCTTGTGGGAGGTGCGGTGGAAACTCTTT.

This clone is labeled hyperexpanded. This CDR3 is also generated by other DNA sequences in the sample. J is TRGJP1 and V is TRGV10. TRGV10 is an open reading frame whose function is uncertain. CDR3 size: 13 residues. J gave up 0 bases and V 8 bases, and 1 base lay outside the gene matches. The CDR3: CAAWDTTGWFKIF. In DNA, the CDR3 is TGTGCTGCGTGGGATACCACTGGTTGGTTCAAGATATTT.

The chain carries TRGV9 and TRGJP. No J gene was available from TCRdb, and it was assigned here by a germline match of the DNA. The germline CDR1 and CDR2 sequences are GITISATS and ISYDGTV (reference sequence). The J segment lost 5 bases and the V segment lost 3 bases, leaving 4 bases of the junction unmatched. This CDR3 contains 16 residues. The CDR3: CALWELKELGKKIKVF. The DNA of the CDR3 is TGTGCCTTGTGGGAGCTAAAAGAGTTGGGCAAAAAAATCAAGGTATTT.

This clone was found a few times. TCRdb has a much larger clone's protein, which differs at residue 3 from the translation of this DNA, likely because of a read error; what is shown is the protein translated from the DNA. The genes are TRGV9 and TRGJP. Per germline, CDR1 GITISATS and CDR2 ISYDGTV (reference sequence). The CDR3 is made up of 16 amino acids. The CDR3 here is CAWWEVRELGKKIKVF. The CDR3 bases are TGTGCCTGGTGGGAGGTGCGGGAGTTGGGCAAAAAAATCAAGGTATTT.

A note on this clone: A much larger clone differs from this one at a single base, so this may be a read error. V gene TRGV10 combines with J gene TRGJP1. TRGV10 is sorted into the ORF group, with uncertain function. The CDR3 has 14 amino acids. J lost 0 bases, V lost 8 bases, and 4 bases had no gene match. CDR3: CAAWEHTTGWFKIF. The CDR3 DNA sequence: TGTGCTGCGTGGGAGCATACCACTGGTTGGTTCAAGATATTT.

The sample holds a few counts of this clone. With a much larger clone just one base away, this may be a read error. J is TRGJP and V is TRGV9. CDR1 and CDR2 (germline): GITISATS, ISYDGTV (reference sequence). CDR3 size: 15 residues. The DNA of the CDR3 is TGTGCCTTGGGGGAGCAAGAGTTGGGCAAAAAAATCAAGGTATTT. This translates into CALGEQELGKKIKVF.

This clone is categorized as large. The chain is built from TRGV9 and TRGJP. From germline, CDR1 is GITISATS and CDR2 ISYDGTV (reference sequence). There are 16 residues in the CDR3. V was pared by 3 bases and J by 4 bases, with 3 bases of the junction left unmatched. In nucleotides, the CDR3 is TGTGCCTTGTGGGAGCCTCAAGAGTTGGGCAAAAAAATCAAGGTATTT. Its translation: CALWEPQELGKKIKVF.

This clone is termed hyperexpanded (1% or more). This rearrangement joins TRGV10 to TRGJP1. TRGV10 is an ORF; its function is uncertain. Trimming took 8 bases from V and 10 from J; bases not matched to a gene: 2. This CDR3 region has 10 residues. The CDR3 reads CAAWDWFKIF. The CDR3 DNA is TGTGCTGCGTGGGATTGGTTCAAGATATTT.